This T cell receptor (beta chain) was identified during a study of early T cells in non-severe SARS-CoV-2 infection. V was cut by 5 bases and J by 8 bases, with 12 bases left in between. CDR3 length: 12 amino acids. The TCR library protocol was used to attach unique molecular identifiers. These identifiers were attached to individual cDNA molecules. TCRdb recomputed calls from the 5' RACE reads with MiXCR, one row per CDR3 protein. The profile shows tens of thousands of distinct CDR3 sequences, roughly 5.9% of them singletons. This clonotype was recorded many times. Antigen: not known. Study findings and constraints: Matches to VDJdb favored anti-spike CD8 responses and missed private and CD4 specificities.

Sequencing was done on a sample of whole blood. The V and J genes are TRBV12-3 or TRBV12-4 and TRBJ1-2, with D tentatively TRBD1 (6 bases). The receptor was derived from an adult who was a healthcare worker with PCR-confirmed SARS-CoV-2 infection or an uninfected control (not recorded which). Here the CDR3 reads CASSTFRGGYTF. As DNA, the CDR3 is TGTGCCAGCAGTACGTTCAGGGGCGGCTACACCTTC.